One and the same sample provided the 25 T cell receptor beta chains below, sequenced in a study of blood T cells in healthy people across ages. Then a second PCR, running roughly 7 to 11 cycles, was carried out with a sample-barcoded 5' primer and a J-beta primer mix. TCRdb independently ran MiXCR on the 5' RACE reads; one entry per CDR3 protein. Of approximately 2,000,000 distinct CDR3 sequences listed, 30% to 40% were seen once; the top ten hold under 30%. The sample consisted of blood. Every receptor here comes from a human donor in good health.

This clonotype was observed a few times. This chain links TRBV7-3 with TRBJ2-3, with D possibly being TRBD1 or TRBD2 (7 bases each). V dropped 7 bases and J dropped 6 bases, with 17 bases sitting between them. CDR1 is SGHTA and CDR2 is FQGTGA in the germline V gene. CDR3 length: 14 residues. CDR3 in amino acids: CASNSGGAGDTQYF. The CDR3 nucleotides read TGTGCCAGCAACTCAGGGGGGGCAGGGGATACGCAGTATTTT.

As to this clonotype: This likely comes from a read error, as the CDR3 has no conserved phenylalanine or tryptophan at its end. This chain joins TRBV7-8 and TRBJ1-5; 7 bases are a match to TRBD1. This CDR3 is 14 amino acids long. Germline CDR1 SGHVS, CDR2 FQNEAQ. V dropped 6 bases and J dropped 3; count of bases not matched to a gene: 5. The CDR3 reads CASRSTGDNQPQHV. As DNA, the CDR3 is TGTGCCAGCAGAAGTACAGGGGACAATCAGCCCCAGCATGTT.

The chain recombines TRBV6-4 with TRBJ2-3; 8 bases agree with TRBD1. The CDR3 totals 15 residues. V shed 8 bases and J 2 bases; nucleotides not matched to a gene: 9. Looked up from germline, CDR1 is MRHNA and CDR2 is SNTAGT. CDR3 coding DNA: TGTGCCAGCGATACGCCGGGACAGGACACAGATACGCAGTATTTT. It specifies CASDTPGQDTDTQYF.

The genes are TRBV20-1 and TRBJ1-2, with D possibly TRBD1 on 6 matching bases. The length of the CDR3 is 13 residues. V was trimmed by 1 base and J by 4 bases, leaving 10 bases between them. Germline V gene sequence: CDR1 DFQATT, CDR2 SNEGSKA (reference sequence). This CDR3 is CSARVPDSYGYTF. In nucleotides, the CDR3 is TGCAGTGCTAGAGTCCCGGACAGCTATGGCTACACCTTC.

The chain employs TRBV5-5 and TRBJ1-1; a possible D gene is TRBD1 (5 bases). Germline CDR1 is SGHKS and CDR2 is YYEKEE (reference sequence). V was pared by 4 bases and J by 3 bases, with 16 bases between. There are 15 residues in the CDR3. This CDR3 is CASSPGAIWDTEAFF. For the CDR3, the DNA is TGTGCCAGCAGCCCTGGGGCCATCTGGGACACTGAAGCTTTCTTT.

This rearrangement joins TRBV18 to TRBJ2-4; D might be TRBD1 (5 bases). Trimming pared 7 bases from V and 6 bases from J, leaving 13 bases between. This CDR3 has 13 amino acids. The germline V gene encodes CDR1 KGHSH and CDR2 LQKENI. The CDR3 reads CASYATELNIQYF. The CDR3 DNA reads as TGTGCCAGCTACGCGACAGAACTAAACATTCAGTACTTC. The complete variable domain, with remaining parts taken from reference TRBV18 and TRBJ2-4, reads NAGVMQNPRHLVRRRGQEARLRCSPMKGHSHVYWYRQLPEEGLKFMVYLQKENIIDESGMPKERFSAEFPKEGPSILRIQQVVRGDSAAYFCASYATELNIQYFGAGTRLSVL.

The rearrangement joins TRBV5-1 to TRBJ2-1; TRBD2 is a possible D gene (5 bases). The CDR3 loop spans 16 amino acids. Germline V gives CDR1 SGHRS, CDR2 YFSETQ. V was clipped by 4 bases and J by 3 bases, with 17 bases between them. DNA of the CDR3: TGCGCCAGCAGCCGGACCGGGTCTAGCAGCTACAATGAGCAGTTCTTC. This codes for CASSRTGSSSYNEQFF.

This clonotype was counted a few times. The genes are TRBV20-1 and TRBJ1-5; the match to TRBD1 covers 8 bases. J was trimmed by 4 bases and V by 2 bases; bases with no gene match: 4. The CDR3 has 14 residues. CDR1 is DFQATT, CDR2 SNEGSKA, per germline (reference sequence). The CDR3 region is CSARQGAFNQPQHF. DNA of the CDR3: TGCAGTGCTAGACAGGGGGCTTTTAATCAGCCCCAGCATTTT.

This clonotype was observed a handful of times. This chain uses TRBV12-5 with TRBJ1-1; the D is unclear. Looked up from germline, CDR1 is LGHNT and CDR2 is FRNRAP. V lost 4 bases and J 4 bases, leaving 16 bases between the germline ends. The CDR3 has 15 residues. The CDR3 sequence: CASGSKGTGLTEAFF. CDR3 in DNA: TGTGCTAGTGGTTCTAAAGGTACTGGACTCACTGAAGCTTTCTTT. The full variable domain, completed using reference TRBV12-5 and TRBJ1-1, is DARVTQTPRHKVTEMGQEVTMRCQPILGHNTVFWYRQTMMQGLELLAYFRNRAPLDDSGMPKDRFSAEMPDATLATLKIQPSEPRDSAVYFCASGSKGTGLTEAFFGQGTRLTVV.

The V gene is TRBV20-1, the J gene TRBJ2-1; 8 bases are a match to TRBD2. V lost 3 bases, J lost 1 base, and 5 bases stayed unmatched. Germline values: CDR1 DFQATT, CDR2 SNEGSKA (reference sequence). This CDR3 has 15 amino acids. In DNA, the CDR3 is TGCAGTGCTAGTAGGACTAGCTTATCCTACAATGAGCAGTTCTTC. Its translation: CSASRTSLSYNEQFF.

The V and J genes are TRBV25-1 and TRBJ2-4; tentatively, D is TRBD1 or TRBD2 (5 bases each). The J call may be faulty, since TRBJ2-7 better matches the DNA end. Germline loops: CDR1 MGHDK, CDR2 SYGVNS. This CDR3 has 12 amino acids. CDR3 sequence: CASSEYGAEQYF. The CDR3 DNA reads as TGTGCCAGCAGTGAATACGGGGCCGAGCAGTACTTC.

The chain has TRBV7-2 and TRBJ2-3; 7 bases match TRBD2. J gave up 2 bases and V 8 bases, and 4 bases lay outside the gene matches. There are 13 residues in the CDR3. Germline lookup yields CDR1 SGHTA and CDR2 FQGNSA. CDR3 sequence (DNA): TGTGCCAGCCGAGCGGGGAACACAGATACGCAGTATTTT. This translates into CASRAGNTDTQYF.

The chain couples TRBV7-8 to TRBJ1-5; perhaps TRBD1 as D (6 bases). CDR3 length: 16 amino acids. V lost 2 bases to trimming and J lost 3 bases, with 14 bases between them. Per germline, CDR1 SGHVS and CDR2 FQNEAQ. The CDR3 is CASSLRAGDHNQPQHF. CDR3 nucleotide sequence: TGTGCCAGCAGCTTAAGGGCAGGGGACCACAATCAGCCCCAGCATTTT.

The genes are TRBV9 and TRBJ2-6, with a weak D call TRBD1 (5 bases). The CDR3 consists of 17 residues. CDR1 and CDR2 from the germline V gene are SGDLS and YYNGEE. Trimming left V 7 bases short and J 1 base short, with 18 bases between. CDR3 protein: CASSLSREDSGANVLTF. The CDR3 DNA sequence: TGTGCCAGCTCTCTTAGCAGGGAAGATTCTGGGGCCAACGTCCTGACTTTC.

The CDR3 DNA sequence: TGCAGTGTCACCGTCGGAGGTGACCCCACTGAAGCTTTCTTT. It translates to CSVTVGGDPTEAFF. The rearrangement uses TRBV20-1 and TRBJ1-1; no definite D call. The V gene's germline CDR1 is DFQATT and CDR2 SNEGSKA (reference sequence). This CDR3 contains 14 residues. The germline V and J ends were trimmed by 7 bases and 4 bases, with 19 bases remaining between them.

In its sample, this clonotype was seen a few times. This chain uses TRBV2 with TRBJ1-5; D gene uncertain. Germline V gives CDR1 SNHLY, CDR2 FYNNEI. The V end lost 7 bases, the J end lost 2 bases, and 9 bases lay between the germline ends. The CDR3 has 13 residues. The CDR3 sequence is CASTGIRNQPQHF. CDR3 nucleotides: TGTGCCAGCACGGGGATTCGCAATCAGCCCCAGCATTTT. Full variable domain (remainder filled in from reference TRBV2 and TRBJ1-5): EPEVTQTPSHQVTQMGQEVILRCVPISNHLYFYWYRQILGQKVEFLVSFYNNEISEKSEIFDDQFSVERPDGSNFTLKIRSTKLEDSAMYFCASTGIRNQPQHFGDGTRLSIL.

The genes are TRBV4-3 and TRBJ1-2; D gene unclear. Germline V gives CDR1 LGHNA, CDR2 YSLEER. Trimming removed 0 bases at V and 0 bases at J, with 20 bases between. This CDR3 region has 19 residues. The CDR3 protein is CASSQEEGRGIRTNYGYTF. CDR3 in DNA: TGCGCCAGCAGCCAAGAGGAAGGTCGGGGAATTAGAACTAACTATGGCTACACCTTC.

This clonotype has just a few counts. The junction shows a germline mismatch at one end, possibly a read error. The chain joins TRBV7-2 to TRBJ1-1, with D possibly being TRBD1 (5 bases). The germline CDR1 and CDR2 sequences are SGHTA and FQGNSA. This CDR3 region has 14 residues. The CDR3 DNA is TGTGCCAGTAGCTCAGCAGGGATGAACACTGAAGCTTTCTTT. Its translation is CASSSAGMNTEAFF.

Ten or more counts support this clonotype. The chain links TRBV29-1 to TRBJ1-2; unclear D gene. Looked up from germline, CDR1 is SQVTM and CDR2 is ANQGSEA. This CDR3 has 12 amino acids. Trimming left V 5 bases short and J 2 bases short, with 9 bases between. CDR3 bases: TGCAGCGTTCGGACGGACAACTATGGCTACACCTTC. Translation gives CSVRTDNYGYTF. The whole variable domain, filled in from reference TRBV29-1 and TRBJ1-2, reads SAVISQKPSRDICQRGTSLTIQCQVDSQVTMMFWYRQQPGQSLTLIATANQGSEATYESGFVIDKFPISRPNLTFSTLTVSNMSPEDSSIYLCSVRTDNYGYTFGSGTRLTVV.

This clonotype was counted between two and nine times. The CDR3 DNA reads TGTGCCAGCAGCTTAGGGGCAGGCTCTGAGGATTTCCAATTGGGTGAGCAGTTCTTC. Protein: CASSLGAGSEDFQLGEQFF. The J gene is TRBJ2-1, the V gene TRBV7-9; D uncertain. Germline V gene sequence: CDR1 SEHNR, CDR2 FQNEAQ (reference sequence). CDR3 length: 19 residues. Between the trimmed V and J ends, which lost 1 base and 9 bases, there was a span of 28 bases.

This clonotype appeared a few times. The chain couples TRBV5-6 to TRBJ2-1; 13 positions agree with TRBD2. CDR3 length equals 16 residues. With V trimmed by 3 bases and J by 7 bases, 7 bases remained unmatched. Germline assignment: CDR1 SGHDT and CDR2 YYEEEE. The CDR3 nucleotides read TGTGCCAGCAGCTCCGGACTAGCGGGGGCCCGAAATGAGCAGTTCTTC. Residues: CASSSGLAGARNEQFF.

In its sample, this clonotype was seen a few times. The genes are TRBV12-3 or TRBV12-4 and TRBJ2-1, with 7 bases identical to TRBD1. The CDR3 is made up of 16 amino acids. J gave up 6 bases and V 1 base, and 9 bases lay outside the gene matches. The CDR3 nucleotides read TGTGCCAGCAGTTTAGTCGTCCAGGGGGTTCGCAATGAGCAGTTCTTC. It codes for CASSLVVQGVRNEQFF.

The chain is built from TRBV20-1 and TRBJ1-5; D possibly corresponds to TRBD1 (5 bases). This CDR3 contains 13 residues. Germline CDR1 DFQATT, CDR2 SNEGSKA (reference sequence). V gave up 3 bases and J gave up 6 bases, with 12 bases separating them. Here the CDR3 DNA reads TGCAGTGCTAGTGGCGGGGCGAGTCAGCCCCAGCATTTT. Translated: CSASGGASQPQHF.

The V call is TRBV20-1, the J call TRBJ2-7, with 8 bases matching TRBD2. The V and J ends lost 3 bases and 2 bases, in that order; junction bases with no gene match: 6. CDR1 is DFQATT and CDR2 is SNEGSKA in the germline V gene (reference sequence). CDR3 length: 14 amino acids. The CDR3 spells CSASSGGHTYEQYF. The DNA of the CDR3 is TGCAGTGCTAGCAGCGGGGGCCATACCTACGAGCAGTACTTC.

The chain couples TRBV4-2 to TRBJ2-5, with TRBD2 identical over 9 bases. CDR1 is LGHNA, CDR2 YNFKEQ, per germline. With V trimmed by 1 base and J by 5 bases, 5 bases remained unmatched. The CDR3 is 15 residues long. The CDR3 here is CASSQVAGACETQYF. In DNA form, the CDR3 reads TGTGCCAGCAGCCAAGTAGCGGGGGCGTGTGAGACCCAGTACTTC.